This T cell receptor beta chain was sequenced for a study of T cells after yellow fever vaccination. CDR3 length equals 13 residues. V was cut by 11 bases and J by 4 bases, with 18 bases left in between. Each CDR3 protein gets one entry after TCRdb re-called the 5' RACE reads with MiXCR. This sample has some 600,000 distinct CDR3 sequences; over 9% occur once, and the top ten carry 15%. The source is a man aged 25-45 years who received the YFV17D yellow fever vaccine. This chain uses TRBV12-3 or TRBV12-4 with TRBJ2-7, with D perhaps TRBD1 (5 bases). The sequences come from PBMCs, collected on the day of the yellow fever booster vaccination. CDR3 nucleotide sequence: TGTGCCGGTTCGGTTGGCGCAGGGTACGAGCAGTACTTC. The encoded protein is CAGSVGAGYEQYF.